This T cell receptor (beta chain) was captured in a study of cytomegalovirus exposure and HLA in healthy donors. At the level of the study: Roughly 85 million unique TCRs from HLA-typed donors were held in an early release of data.

In the PCR, 60 Vbeta and 13 Jbeta primers were used. The protocol was immunoSEQ multiplex PCR, while the TCRdb copy is restricted to in-frame clones and leaves out a portion. The sample contains 85,000 to 120,000 clones, roughly four fifths of which appear only once. Turning to this clone: No antigen is known for it.

Study-wide results and caveats: High specificity and sensitivity for cytomegalovirus status were reported for the classifier. Later, TCR association rates were found to vary by HLA locus, highest for DRB1 and lowest for HLA-C.

The CDR3 is made up of 15 amino acids. CDR1 SGHAT and CDR2 FQNNGV come from the germline V gene. The V end lost 0 bases, the J end lost 2 bases, and 11 bases lay between the germline ends. The origin of this receptor is a woman between 45 and 65 years old in good health and CMV-seropositive. Specimen: PBMCs. This chain joins TRBV11-2 and TRBJ2-7; TRBD1 might be the D (5 bases). CDR3: CASSLDPTGAYEQYF. The DNA for the CDR3 is TGTGCCAGCAGCTTAGATCCTACAGGAGCCTACGAGCAGTACTTC.